The 14 T cell receptor beta chains given below trace back to one sample, sequenced in a study of response to subunit inactivated influenza vaccine. TCRdb used MiXCR to reprocess the RT-PCR reads, holding one entry per CDR3 protein. The data hold 300,000 to 350,000 distinct CDR3 sequences, with around a fifth observed a single time. This sample comprised PBMCs from blood, obtained less than 22 months after vaccination. Source of these receptors: a man aged 50-75 years who received an inactivated influenza vaccine.

This rearrangement joins TRBV27 to TRBJ2-3; no definite D call. CDR1 MNHEY and CDR2 SMNVEV come from the germline V gene (reference sequence). V was clipped by 2 bases and J by 6 bases, with 12 bases between them. The CDR3 spans 14 residues. The CDR3 nucleotides read TGTGCCAGCAGTTTAAACCCACGTTTCGATACGCAGTATTTT. As protein: CASSLNPRFDTQYF.

The chain joins TRBV5-1 to TRBJ1-1; D is undetermined. Germline-derived CDR1 and CDR2 are SGHRS and YFSETQ. This CDR3 contains 15 residues. V was shortened by 0 bases and J by 2 bases, with 11 bases between the two germline ends. This chain's CDR3 is CASSLVSASNTEAFF. CDR3 DNA: TGCGCCAGCAGCTTGGTGTCCGCCAGCAACACTGAAGCTTTCTTT.

This clonotype was counted between two and nine times. The rearrangement joins TRBV29-1 to TRBJ1-2; perhaps TRBD1 as D (6 bases). Germline CDR1 is SQVTM and CDR2 is ANQGSEA. Trimming stripped 8 bases from V and 6 bases from J, with 19 bases between. CDR3 size: 13 residues. CDR3 protein: CSFSGARGDGYTF. CDR3 nucleotides: TGCAGCTTCTCAGGGGCCAGGGGTGATGGCTACACCTTC.

The chain is built from TRBV7-2 and TRBJ1-3, with D perhaps matching TRBD1 (5 bases). The V and J ends lost 0 bases and 1 base respectively, with 16 bases between them. This CDR3 spans 18 amino acids. Per germline, CDR1 SGHTA and CDR2 FQGNSA. CDR3 sequence (DNA): TGTGCCAGCAGCTTAGCCGGGGGTCTTCCTAGGTCTGGAAACACCATATATTTT. Its translation is CASSLAGGLPRSGNTIYF. The whole variable domain, remainder taken from reference TRBV7-2 and TRBJ1-3, is GAGVSQSPSNKVTEKGKDVELRCDPISGHTALYWYRQSLGQGLEFLIYFQGNSAPDKSGLPSDRFSAERTGGSVSTLTIQRTQQEDSAVYLCASSLAGGLPRSGNTIYFGEGSWLTVV.

The rearrangement links TRBV7-2 to TRBJ2-2, with D maybe TRBD2 (6 bases). Trimming took 5 bases from V and 0 from J, leaving 16 bases between them. CDR1 is SGHTA, CDR2 FQGNSA, per germline. The length of the CDR3 is 17 residues. The CDR3 nucleotides read TGTGCCAGCAGCATTCTCCGGGACTCTCCGAACACCGGGGAGCTGTTTTTT. Its protein product is CASSILRDSPNTGELFF.

The chain combines TRBV20-1 with TRBJ1-1; D unclear. The CDR3 is 14 residues long. V lost 6 bases to trimming and J lost 6 bases, with 20 bases between them. Germline lookup yields CDR1 DFQATT and CDR2 SNEGSKA (reference sequence). The DNA for the CDR3 is TGCAGTGCATTAGACCGACGGATCTATTCTGAAGCTTTCTTT. It codes for CSALDRRIYSEAFF.

This clonotype was recorded only once. The chain is built from TRBV7-2 and TRBJ2-3; D is ambiguous. Looked up from germline, CDR1 is SGHTA and CDR2 is FQGNSA. V shed 4 bases and J shed 0 bases, with 11 bases lying between them. The CDR3 runs 15 residues. The CDR3 region has the DNA TGTGCCAGCAGCTCCCCCTCGGCGAGCACAGATACGCAGTATTTT. Protein: CASSSPSASTDTQYF.

The CDR3 DNA follows: TGTGCCAGTAGTTTTGGGCCAGGGTCCGGGGAGCTGTTTTTT. It is translated as CASSFGPGSGELFF. The genes are TRBV19 and TRBJ2-2; D possibly corresponds to TRBD1 (5 bases). Trimming removed 5 bases from V and 6 bases from J, with 13 bases in between. Germline values: CDR1 LNHDA, CDR2 SQIVND (reference sequence). The CDR3 spans 14 residues.

This clonotype was seen a few times. This chain joins TRBV15 and TRBJ2-7, with D perhaps matching TRBD1 (6 bases). Germline V CDR1 and CDR2: LNHNV, YYDKDF (reference sequence). Trimming stripped 3 bases from V and 2 bases from J, with 11 bases between. The CDR3 totals 14 residues. CDR3 sequence reads: CATSRQGQTYEQYF. The CDR3 DNA reads TGTGCCACCAGCAGGCAAGGACAGACCTACGAGCAGTACTTC.

This clonotype was counted only a few times. V gene TRBV5-1 combines with J gene TRBJ1-1; D is ambiguous. This CDR3 contains 16 residues. CDR1 and CDR2 from the germline V gene are SGHRS and YFSETQ. Trimming left V 5 bases short and J 1 base short, with 18 bases between. CDR3 residues: CASSLDAYSSNTEAFF. The CDR3 bases are TGCGCCAGCAGTCTGGACGCCTACAGTTCGAACACTGAAGCTTTCTTT.

This clonotype was recorded many times. The rearrangement links TRBV28 to TRBJ1-5, with TRBD1 matching 9 bases. The CDR3 is 18 amino acids. CDR1 and CDR2 (germline): MDHEN, SYDVKM. J was trimmed by 6 bases and V by 5 bases; bases with no gene match: 17. This chain's CDR3 is CASSLGEAGTGRRQPQHF. As DNA, the CDR3 is TGTGCCAGCAGTCTCGGCGAAGCTGGGACAGGGAGGCGTCAGCCCCAGCATTTT.

This clonotype was detected ten times or more. The genes are TRBV6-5 and TRBJ1-2; tentative D call: TRBD1 (5 bases). The V end was cut by 2 bases, the J end by 4 bases, with 11 bases between. CDR3 length: 14 amino acids. Germline-derived CDR1 and CDR2 are MNHEY and SVGAGI. The CDR3 loop is CASSYRGVGYGYTF. The CDR3 nucleotides are TGTGCCAGCAGTTACCGGGGGGTAGGCTATGGCTACACCTTC.

The chain joins TRBV23-1 to TRBJ2-2; no reliable D call. TRBV23-1 carries the ORF label, with uncertain function. The CDR3 totals 18 residues. V lost 4 bases and J lost 3, with 21 bases in between. The DNA of the CDR3 is TGCGCCAGCAGTCCCCCGGCGGACCCCCCAACGGACACCGGGGAGCTGTTTTTT. This translates into CASSPPADPPTDTGELFF.

The table lists this clonotype with a few counts. The CDR3 DNA follows: TGTGCCATCAGCGGTTGGCGGGAGGGCCATCACGAGCAGTACTTC. It yields the protein CAISGWREGHHEQYF. The gene calls are TRBV10-3 and TRBJ2-7, with 9 bases that match TRBD2. Germline V gives CDR1 ENHRY, CDR2 SYGVKD. The V and J ends lost 6 bases and 5 bases, in that order; junction bases with no gene match: 11. The CDR3 totals 15 residues.